The present entry profiles one T cell receptor (beta chain) with its context. At least ten counts were recorded for this clonotype. Its antigen has not been determined. No much larger clone exists at a distance of one base, and base qualities are not known. Preparation of the library involved multiplex PCR. Instrument used: Illumina HiSeq 4000. CDR3 regions were amplified by Arm-PCR with iRepertoire HTBI primers to construct TCR beta libraries. Before sequencing, the PCR products went through gel purification. The paper's data handling went like this. Gene usage analysis of CDR3 amino acid clonotypes relied on the 60 or so TRBV and 13 to 15 TRBJ segments identified across samples. COPE and FqMerger were used to merge filtered high-quality paired reads into contigs. Contigs were aligned with BLAST to IMGT TRBV, TRBD and TRBJ reference genes, and CDR3 was defined per IMGT. Highly expanded clones were defined as clonotypes with a frequency above 0.1%. Shannon entropy was used to measure repertoire diversity, and the Gini coefficient was used to measure V-J evenness. A clonotype found in more than one individual was treated as public. Clones were called with MiXCR by TCRdb after fastp trimmed the public reads at Q25, and only in-frame beta chains were retained. Here each entry gathers all rows of one CDR3 protein and keeps the most common genes and DNA. TCRdb, not the original authors, processed these V and J calls. Within this sample are 300,000 to 400,000 distinct CDR3 sequences, with around 20% of them counted one time only. The ten largest clones add up to less than 30% of the sample.

The CDR3 has 15 amino acids, counting the end cysteine and phenylalanine. Kept here is only the CDR3 DNA, which spans 45 bases and is read in frame from base 1. The germline V gene gives CDR1 as MDHEN and CDR2 as SYDVKM. V was cut back by 4 bases and J by 4 bases, leaving a gap of 17 bases between them. This record comes from a study of regulatory T cells in long-lasting Graves disease (dated by TCRdb to the early 2020s). Some background on the complete study: Persistent Graves' disease was defined as antithyroid drug treatment for over 5 years with persistently positive TSH receptor autoantibodies. On average, persistent Graves' disease patients in the clinical cohort had been on antithyroid drugs for about 9.3 years. A total of 33 samples underwent TCR sequencing, from roughly 13 patients with persistent Graves' disease and about 20 patients with newly diagnosed Graves' disease. Peripheral blood TCR sequencing and RNA sequencing compared persistent Graves' disease patients with newly diagnosed Graves' disease patients. The study took place in China and was registered as a clinical trial. Study-wide findings and limitations: The authors acknowledged the small sample size as a limitation that may reduce accuracy. Only peripheral blood was studied, because thyroid tissue, the primary lesion, was inaccessible. TRBV28, TRBJ1-2 and TRBJ2-5 were preferentially used in persistent disease, while TRBV20-1 and TRBJ2-1 were favored in newly diagnosed disease. Persistent Graves' disease patients showed lower TCR Shannon entropy and fewer highly expanded clones than newly diagnosed patients, suggesting clonal expansion. Persistent patients shared more public clonotypes among themselves (over 2,500) than newly diagnosed patients did (roughly 910). Sequencing and analysis were limited to the TCR beta chain.

This sample's time point label indicates: persistent/refractory GD, antithyroid drugs over 5 years with positive TRAb. For both TCR sequencing and RNA sequencing, RNA was extracted from PBMCs using TRIzol. Graves' disease was diagnosed according to American Thyroid Association guidelines. The patients came from an endocrinology department in Xi'an, China. Each patient gave about 10 milliliters of peripheral blood, collected in an EDTA anticoagulant tube. Ficoll Paque Plus density gradient separation was used to isolate PBMCs, and no further T cell sorting was performed. RNA quality was checked with an Agilent 2100 Bioanalyzer and agarose gel, and concentration with a NanoDrop 2000.

Sequencing used peripheral blood mononuclear cells (PBMCs), obtained when the disease was refractory, from a patient treated with antithyroid drugs. The chain uses TRBV28 and TRBJ2-7; the D match is possibly TRBD1 or TRBD2, with 6 bases aligned in each. This clonotype originated in a female donor with Graves disease. The nucleotide sequence is given as TGTGCCAGCAGTTCCCCTGGAGGGGGGAGGTACGAGCAGTACTTC. The translation is CASSSPGGGRYEQYF.